This passage covers 19 T cell receptor beta chains from one sample sequenced in a study of Graves' ophthalmopathy and Graves' hyperthyroidism. Amplification targeted the TCR beta CDR3 regions, with RNA transcripts as the source material. HTBI-primed first-round RT-PCR preceded second-round multiplex PCR. TCRdb re-analysed the multiplex PCR reads in MiXCR, keeping a single row per CDR3 protein. The table lists 350,000 to 450,000 distinct CDR3 sequences, about 18% of them singletons. The sample comprised peripheral blood. The receptors here all came from a woman aged 18-29 years with Graves' ophthalmopathy.

Here the CDR3 reads CASTPRRWRRDTPEAFF. The DNA for the CDR3 is TGTGCCAGCACTCCTCGGAGGTGGCGACGGGACACACCCGAAGCTTTCTTT. V gene TRBV12-3 or TRBV12-4 combines with J gene TRBJ1-1, with D perhaps TRBD1 (6 bases). V was pared by 7 bases and J by 8 bases, with 29 bases between. This CDR3 spans 17 amino acids.

This clonotype was counted ten times or more. V usage is TRBV7-2 and J usage is TRBJ1-5, with TRBD1 as a possible D gene (5 bases). The CDR3 totals 17 residues. The ends were cut back, 5 bases at V and 0 bases at J, with 17 bases in the middle. Germline V gene data show CDR1 as SGHTA and CDR2 as FQGNSA. The CDR3 here is CASSLKGRGYSNQPQHF. CDR3 in DNA: TGTGCCAGCAGCCTAAAAGGGAGGGGTTATAGCAATCAGCCCCAGCATTTT.

The chain links TRBV19 to TRBJ1-2; 7 nucleotides align to TRBD1. From germline, CDR1 is LNHDA and CDR2 SQIVND (reference sequence). The CDR3 runs 16 residues. The junction had 20 bases not matched to a gene; V was cut back by 8 bases and J by 8 bases. The DNA for the CDR3 is TGTGCCAGTGTACAGGGACAGCCTTCGTCCTATGGCGGCTACACCTTC. Translated, it gives CASVQGQPSSYGGYTF.

This clonotype was seen at least ten times. The chain joins TRBV7-2 to TRBJ2-5; D call uncertain. The CDR3 contains 15 residues. Deletions cut 1 base from V and 2 bases from J, with 11 bases between. Germline V CDR1 and CDR2: SGHTA, FQGNSA. The CDR3 DNA reads as TGTGCCAGCAGCTTAGGCTTGGGCTTTCAAGAGACCCAGTACTTC. Its translation is CASSLGLGFQETQYF.

This clonotype showed up just a few times. J is TRBJ2-2 and V is TRBV3-1; unclear D gene. The CDR3 loop spans 13 amino acids. V lost 8 bases, J lost 5 bases, and 12 bases lay in between. The germline CDR1 and CDR2 sequences are LGHDT and YNNKEL (reference sequence). The CDR3 coding sequence is TGTGCCAGCGGGTGGGAAACGACCGGGGAGCTGTTTTTT. Translated, it gives CASGWETTGELFF.

This clonotype was detected many times. The genes are TRBV29-1 and TRBJ2-7, with D possibly matching TRBD2 (5 bases). The germline V gene encodes CDR1 SQVTM and CDR2 ANQGSEA. Trimming took 5 bases from V and 13 from J, leaving 18 bases between them. This CDR3 is 11 amino acids long. The CDR3 bases are TGCAGCGTTCTTTCCAGCGGATATCCCTACTTC. Residues: CSVLSSGYPYF.

V usage is TRBV19 and J usage is TRBJ1-5; D unclear. The CDR3 sequence is 13 residues long. The V gene lost 7 bases and the J gene lost 4 bases, with 11 bases spanning the gap. Germline CDR1 is LNHDA and CDR2 is SQIVND (reference sequence). In DNA, the CDR3 is TGTGCCAGTAACCCCGGAAGGAATCAGCCCCAGCATTTT. Translation: CASNPGRNQPQHF.

This clonotype was counted ten times or more. The gene calls are TRBV4-3 and TRBJ2-7; TRBD2 matches 10 bases. Per germline, CDR1 LGHNA and CDR2 YSLEER. The CDR3 contains 15 residues. V dropped 1 base and J dropped 4; count of bases not matched to a gene: 4. CDR3 sequence reads: CASSQGASGGYEQYF. For the CDR3, the DNA is TGCGCCAGCAGCCAAGGCGCTAGCGGGGGTTACGAGCAGTACTTC.

The table lists this clonotype with a few counts. The V call is TRBV29-1, the J call TRBJ2-5; D ambiguous. The CDR3 has 12 amino acids. Germline CDR1 SQVTM, CDR2 ANQGSEA. V lost 6 bases to trimming and J lost 0 bases, with 8 bases between them. The CDR3 loop reads CSVVKYQETQYF. In nucleotides, the CDR3 is TGCAGCGTAGTAAAGTACCAAGAGACCCAGTACTTC.

In this sample, this clonotype turned up once. The J gene is TRBJ2-5, the V gene TRBV6-5; D remains unclear. The CDR3 has 15 residues. Trimming removed 0 bases at V and 0 bases at J, with 8 bases between. Germline CDR1 MNHEY, CDR2 SVGAGI. The CDR3 bases are TGTGCCAGCAGTTACTCAGGGTCGTACCAAGAGACCCAGTACTTC. Amino acids: CASSYSGSYQETQYF.

This clonotype has ten or more counts. The V gene is TRBV28, the J gene TRBJ2-7, with 9 positions matching TRBD1. This CDR3 region has 15 residues. Germline loops: CDR1 MDHEN, CDR2 SYDVKM. V lost 7 bases, J lost 2 bases, and 9 bases stayed unmatched. CDR3 nucleotides: TGTGCCAGCAACCTCGACAGGGGGATCCCCTACGAGCAGTACTTC. Amino acid sequence: CASNLDRGIPYEQYF.

In its sample, this clonotype was seen a few times. The chain has TRBV18 and TRBJ2-7; D may match TRBD1 or TRBD2 (6 bases each). V was shortened by 4 bases and J by 7 bases, with 14 bases between the two germline ends. CDR1 KGHSH and CDR2 LQKENI come from the germline V gene. This CDR3 has 13 residues. CDR3 sequence (DNA): TGTGCCAGCTCACGCGGGACAAACGGGGAGCAGTACTTC. Amino acid sequence: CASSRGTNGEQYF.

This clonotype has ten or more counts. Here the CDR3 reads CASSASMGQGNQPQHF. The CDR3 nucleotides are TGTGCCAGCAGTGCCTCCATGGGTCAGGGCAATCAGCCCCAGCATTTT. The chain uses TRBV28 and TRBJ1-5; D ambiguous. The germline V gene encodes CDR1 MDHEN and CDR2 SYDVKM. This CDR3 spans 16 amino acids. V lost 5 bases, J lost 2 bases, and 16 bases lay in between. Full variable domain (rest looked up from reference TRBV28 and TRBJ1-5): DVKVTQSSRYLVKRTGEKVFLECVQDMDHENMFWYRQDPGLGLRLIYFSYDVKMKEKGDIPEGYSVSREKKERFSLILESASTNQTSMYLCASSASMGQGNQPQHFGDGTRLSIL.

There are many counts of this clonotype. The conserved closing phenylalanine or tryptophan is absent in this CDR3, likely reflecting a read error. Because the CDR3's place on the DNA is in doubt, the DNA is left out and the CDR3 is given as listed by TCRdb. The chain recombines TRBV29-1 with TRBJ2-7; the tabulated D call, TRBD1, remains unverified against the DNA. The germline V gene has CDR1 SQVTM and CDR2 ANQGSEA. Inclusive of both ends, the CDR3 amounts to 10 amino acids. The CDR3 is CSVELGQGPP.

This clonotype was picked up many times. CDR3 nucleotides: TGCAGTGCTAAGGGGCTAATTAATTCACCCCTCCACTTT. Translating gives CSAKGLINSPLHF. The J gene is TRBJ1-6, the V gene TRBV20-1, with D tentatively TRBD1 (5 bases). This CDR3 comprises 13 residues. Germline V gene data show CDR1 as DFQATT and CDR2 as SNEGSKA (reference sequence). V lost 4 bases and J 6 bases, leaving 10 bases between the germline ends.

This clonotype was observed many times. The genes are TRBV20-1 and TRBJ2-4, with D unclear. Per the germline V gene, CDR1 is DFQATT and CDR2 is SNEGSKA (reference sequence). V shed 6 bases and J shed 3 bases, with 18 bases lying between them. This CDR3 is built from 15 residues. CDR3 loop: CSAQPLEPDKNIQYF. The DNA of the CDR3 is TGCAGTGCACAACCCCTCGAGCCTGACAAAAACATTCAGTACTTC.

The sample holds many counts of this clonotype. CDR3 region: CSALPGDAGWGNYEQYF. The CDR3 bases are TGCAGTGCTCTACCGGGGGACGCGGGTTGGGGGAATTACGAGCAGTACTTC. The chain is built from TRBV20-1 and TRBJ2-7; the D gene is possibly TRBD2 (6 bases). The CDR3 spans 17 residues. Trimming left V 5 bases short and J 4 bases short, with 27 bases between. Germline CDR1 DFQATT, CDR2 SNEGSKA (reference sequence).

This clonotype occurred many times. The J gene is TRBJ1-3, the V gene TRBV28; D unresolved. Trimming stripped 5 bases from V and 2 bases from J, with 10 bases between. Looked up from germline, CDR1 is MDHEN and CDR2 is SYDVKM. This CDR3 has 14 residues. CDR3 amino acids: CASSRLNPGNTIYF. The CDR3, as DNA: TGTGCCAGCAGTCGCCTGAATCCTGGAAACACCATATATTTT.

V and J are TRBV6-2 or TRBV6-3 and TRBJ1-1; D possibly corresponds to TRBD1 (6 bases). Germline loops: CDR1 MNHEY, CDR2 SVGEGT. This CDR3 region has 14 residues. V lost 5 bases and J lost 1, with 11 bases in between. DNA for the CDR3: TGTGCCAGCAGTACCACGGGACAGAACACTGAAGCTTTCTTT. It specifies CASSTTGQNTEAFF.